This T cell receptor beta chain was recorded in a study of OX40 agonist ivuxolimab in advanced cancers. The sampling schedule covered blood at baseline, cycle 4 day 1, and cycle 7 day 1. Measured with immunoSEQ multiplex PCR; TCRdb has only the in-frame clones, and not every one. The data contain about 100,000 clones, 90% of them singletons. Per germline, CDR1 WNHNN and CDR2 SYGVQD (reference sequence). This CDR3 has 16 amino acids. The ends lost 1 base at V and 1 base at J; junction bases unmatched: 3. A note on this clone: As yet, its antigen is unknown.

Study conclusions and caveats: The specificity for antigen of the expanded peripheral T cells was not determined.

This specimen consisted of CD4+ or CD8+ T cells sorted from blood, obtained in a trial of the OX40 agonist ivuxolimab. V and J are TRBV10-1 and TRBJ2-7, with 11 bases fitting TRBD2. The TCR sequence derives from an adult with an advanced solid tumor such as melanoma, head and neck, liver or kidney cancer. Here the CDR3 reads CASSEFPSGRSYEQYF. The CDR3 DNA follows: TGCGCCAGCAGTGAGTTTCCTAGCGGGAGGTCCTACGAGCAGTACTTC.